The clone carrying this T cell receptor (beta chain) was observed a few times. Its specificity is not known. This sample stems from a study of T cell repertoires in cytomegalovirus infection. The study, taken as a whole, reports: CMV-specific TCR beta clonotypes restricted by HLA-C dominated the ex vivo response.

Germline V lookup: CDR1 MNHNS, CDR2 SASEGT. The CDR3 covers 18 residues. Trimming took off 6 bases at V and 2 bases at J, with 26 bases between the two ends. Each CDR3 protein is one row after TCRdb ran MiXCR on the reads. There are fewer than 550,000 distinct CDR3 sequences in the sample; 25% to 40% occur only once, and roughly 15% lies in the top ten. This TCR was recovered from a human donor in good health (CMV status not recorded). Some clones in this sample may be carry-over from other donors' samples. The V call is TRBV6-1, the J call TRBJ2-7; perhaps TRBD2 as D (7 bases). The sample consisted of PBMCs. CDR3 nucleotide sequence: TGTGCCAGCAGCCACTCCCCGGCTTGGCGGGGGCTTCCCTACGAGCAGTACTTC. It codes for CASSHSPAWRGLPYEQYF.